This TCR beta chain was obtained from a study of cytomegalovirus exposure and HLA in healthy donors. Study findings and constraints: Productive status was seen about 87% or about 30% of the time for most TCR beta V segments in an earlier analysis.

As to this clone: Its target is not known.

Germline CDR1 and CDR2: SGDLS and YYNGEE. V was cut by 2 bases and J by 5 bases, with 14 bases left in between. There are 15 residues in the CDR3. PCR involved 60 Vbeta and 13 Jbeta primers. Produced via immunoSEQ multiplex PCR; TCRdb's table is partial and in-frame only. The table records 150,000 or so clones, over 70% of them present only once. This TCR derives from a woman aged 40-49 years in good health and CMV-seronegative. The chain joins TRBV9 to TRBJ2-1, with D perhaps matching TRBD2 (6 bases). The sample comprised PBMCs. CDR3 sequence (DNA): TGTGCCAGCAGCGTTTCGGGGGAGGAGGACAATGAGCAGTTCTTC. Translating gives CASSVSGEEDNEQFF.